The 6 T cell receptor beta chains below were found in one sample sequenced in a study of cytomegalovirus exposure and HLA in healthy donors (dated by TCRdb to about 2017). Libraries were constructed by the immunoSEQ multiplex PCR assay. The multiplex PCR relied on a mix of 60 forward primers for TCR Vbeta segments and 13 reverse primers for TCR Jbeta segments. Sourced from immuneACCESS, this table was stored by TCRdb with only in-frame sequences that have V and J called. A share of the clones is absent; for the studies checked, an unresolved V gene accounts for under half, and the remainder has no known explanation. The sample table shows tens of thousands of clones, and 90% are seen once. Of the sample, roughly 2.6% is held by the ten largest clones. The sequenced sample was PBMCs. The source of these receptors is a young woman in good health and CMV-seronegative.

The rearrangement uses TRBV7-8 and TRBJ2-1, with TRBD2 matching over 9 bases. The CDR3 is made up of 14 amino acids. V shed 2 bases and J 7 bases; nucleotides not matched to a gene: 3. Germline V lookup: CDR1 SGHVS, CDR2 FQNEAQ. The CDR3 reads CASSLLAGTNEQFF. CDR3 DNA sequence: TGTGCCAGCAGCTTACTAGCGGGAACGAATGAGCAGTTCTTC. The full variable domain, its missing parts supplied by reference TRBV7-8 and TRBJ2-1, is GAGVSQSPRYKVAKRGQDVALRCDPISGHVSLFWYQQALGQGPEFLTYFQNEAQLDKSGLPSDRFFAERPEGSVSTLKIQRTQQEDSAVYLCASSLLAGTNEQFFGPGTRLTVL.

The CDR3 region is CASGPRTGNEQFF. In nucleotides, the CDR3 is TGTGCCAGCGGACCCCGGACAGGCAATGAGCAGTTCTTC. The genes are TRBV25-1 and TRBJ2-1; TRBD1 aligns across 7 bases. Trimming removed 8 bases from V and 6 bases from J; junction bases left unmatched: 7. The CDR3 covers 13 residues. Germline CDR1 is MGHDK and CDR2 is SYGVNS. The variable domain in full, with the rest retrieved from reference TRBV25-1 and TRBJ2-1, is EADIYQTPRYLVIGTGKKITLECSQTMGHDKMYWYQQDPGMELHLIHYSYGVNSTEKGDLSSESTVSRIRTEHFPLTLESARPSHTSQYLCASGPRTGNEQFFGPGTRLTVL.

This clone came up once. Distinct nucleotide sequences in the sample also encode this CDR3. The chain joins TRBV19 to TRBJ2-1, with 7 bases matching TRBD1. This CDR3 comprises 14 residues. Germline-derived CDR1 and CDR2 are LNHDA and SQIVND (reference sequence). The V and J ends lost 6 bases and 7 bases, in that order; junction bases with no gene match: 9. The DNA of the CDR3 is TGTGCCAGTAGCCCCGACAGGGTCTCTAATGAGCAGTTCTTC. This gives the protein CASSPDRVSNEQFF.

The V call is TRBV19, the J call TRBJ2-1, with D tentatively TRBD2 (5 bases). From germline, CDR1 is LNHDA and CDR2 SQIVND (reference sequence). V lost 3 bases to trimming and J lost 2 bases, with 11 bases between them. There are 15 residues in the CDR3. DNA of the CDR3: TGTGCCAGTAGTATTGAGGGTAGCGCCTACAATGAGCAGTTCTTC. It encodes CASSIEGSAYNEQFF.

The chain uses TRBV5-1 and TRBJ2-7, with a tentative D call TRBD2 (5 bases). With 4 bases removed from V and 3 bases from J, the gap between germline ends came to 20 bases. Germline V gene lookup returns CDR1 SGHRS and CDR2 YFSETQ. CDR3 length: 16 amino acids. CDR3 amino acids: CASSKWYSWRIYEQYF. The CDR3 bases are TGCGCCAGCAGCAAATGGTATTCGTGGAGGATCTACGAGCAGTACTTC.

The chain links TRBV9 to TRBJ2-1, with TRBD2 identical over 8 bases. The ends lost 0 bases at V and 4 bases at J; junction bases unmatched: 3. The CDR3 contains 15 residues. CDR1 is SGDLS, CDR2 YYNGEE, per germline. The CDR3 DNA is TGTGCCAGCAGCGTAGACGGGAGGGGGTACAATGAGCAGTTCTTC. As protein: CASSVDGRGYNEQFF.